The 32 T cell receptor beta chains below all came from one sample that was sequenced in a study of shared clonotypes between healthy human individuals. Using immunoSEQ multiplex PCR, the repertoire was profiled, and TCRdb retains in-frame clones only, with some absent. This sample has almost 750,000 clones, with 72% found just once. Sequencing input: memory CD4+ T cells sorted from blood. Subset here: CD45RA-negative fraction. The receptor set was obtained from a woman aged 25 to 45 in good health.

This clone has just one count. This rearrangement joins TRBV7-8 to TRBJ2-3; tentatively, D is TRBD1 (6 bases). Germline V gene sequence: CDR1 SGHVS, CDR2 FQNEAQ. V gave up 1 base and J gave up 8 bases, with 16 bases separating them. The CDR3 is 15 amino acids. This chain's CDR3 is CASSLEGRAQGTQYF. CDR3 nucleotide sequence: TGTGCCAGCAGCTTAGAAGGCAGGGCACAGGGTACGCAGTATTTT.

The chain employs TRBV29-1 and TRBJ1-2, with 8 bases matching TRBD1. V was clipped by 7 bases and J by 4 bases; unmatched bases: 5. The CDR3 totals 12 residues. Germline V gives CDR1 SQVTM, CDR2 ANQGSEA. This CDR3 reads CSEGTGSYGYTF. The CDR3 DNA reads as TGCAGCGAGGGGACAGGAAGCTATGGCTACACCTTC.

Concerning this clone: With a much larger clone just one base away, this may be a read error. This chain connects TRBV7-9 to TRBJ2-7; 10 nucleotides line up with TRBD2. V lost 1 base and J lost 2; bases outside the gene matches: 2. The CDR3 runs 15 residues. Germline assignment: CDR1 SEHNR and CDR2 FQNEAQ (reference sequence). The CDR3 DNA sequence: TGTGCCAGCAGCTTAGGGACTAGCGGAACCTACGAGCAGTACTTC. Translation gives CASSLGTSGTYEQYF. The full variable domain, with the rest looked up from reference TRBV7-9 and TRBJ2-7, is DTGVSQNPRHKITKRGQNVTFRCDPISEHNRLYWYRQTLGQGPEFLTYFQNEAQLEKSRLLSDRFSAERPKGSFSTLEIQRTEQGDSAMYLCASSLGTSGTYEQYFGPGTRLTVT.

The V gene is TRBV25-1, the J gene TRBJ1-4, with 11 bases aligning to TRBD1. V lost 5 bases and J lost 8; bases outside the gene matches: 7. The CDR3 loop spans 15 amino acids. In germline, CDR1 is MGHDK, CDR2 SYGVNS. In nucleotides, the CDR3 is TGTGCCAGCAGTACCGGGACAGGGGGGAGCGAAAAACTGTTTTTT. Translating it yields CASSTGTGGSEKLFF.

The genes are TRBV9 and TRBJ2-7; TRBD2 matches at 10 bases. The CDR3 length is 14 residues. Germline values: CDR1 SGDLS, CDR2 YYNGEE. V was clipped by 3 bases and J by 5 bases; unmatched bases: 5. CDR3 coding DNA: TGTGCCAGCAGCGCAAGCGGGAGGGTTGACGAGCAGTACTTC. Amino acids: CASSASGRVDEQYF.

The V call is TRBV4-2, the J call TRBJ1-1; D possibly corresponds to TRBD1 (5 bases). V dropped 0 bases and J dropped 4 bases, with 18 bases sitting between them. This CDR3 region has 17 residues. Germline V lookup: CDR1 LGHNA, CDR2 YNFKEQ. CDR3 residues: CASSQDLVGAGSTEAFF. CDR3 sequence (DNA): TGTGCCAGCAGCCAAGATCTGGTAGGGGCGGGGAGCACTGAAGCTTTCTTT.

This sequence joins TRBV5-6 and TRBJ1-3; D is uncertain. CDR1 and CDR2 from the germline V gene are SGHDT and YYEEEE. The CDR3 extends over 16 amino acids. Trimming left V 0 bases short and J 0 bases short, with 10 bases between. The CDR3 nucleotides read TGTGCCAGCAGCTTGGATGGCGGGAGCTCTGGAAACACCATATATTTT. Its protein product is CASSLDGGSSGNTIYF. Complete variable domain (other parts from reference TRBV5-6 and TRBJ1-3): DAGVTQSPTHLIKTRGQQVTLRCSPKSGHDTVSWYQQALGQGPQFIFQYYEEEERQRGNFPDRFSGHQFPNYSSELNVNALLLGDSALYLCASSLDGGSSGNTIYFGEGSWLTVV.

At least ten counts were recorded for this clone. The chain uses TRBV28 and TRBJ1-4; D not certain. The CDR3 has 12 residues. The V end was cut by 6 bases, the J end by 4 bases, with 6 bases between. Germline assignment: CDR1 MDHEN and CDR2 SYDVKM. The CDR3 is CASSRLNEKLFF. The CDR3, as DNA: TGTGCCAGCAGCCGTCTTAATGAAAAACTGTTTTTT.

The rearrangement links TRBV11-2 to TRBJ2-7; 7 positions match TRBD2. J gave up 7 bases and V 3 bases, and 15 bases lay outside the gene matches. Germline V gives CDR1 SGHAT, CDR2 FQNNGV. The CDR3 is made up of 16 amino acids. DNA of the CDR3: TGTGCCAGCAGCTTGTCTTCCGGCGGGAGATGGGGGGAGCAGTACTTC. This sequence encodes CASSLSSGGRWGEQYF.

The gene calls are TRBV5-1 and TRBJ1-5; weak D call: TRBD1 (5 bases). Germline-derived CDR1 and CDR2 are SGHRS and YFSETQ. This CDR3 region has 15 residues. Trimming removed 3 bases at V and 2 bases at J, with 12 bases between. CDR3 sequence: CASSYGGMGNQPQHF. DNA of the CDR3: TGCGCCAGCAGCTATGGGGGTATGGGCAATCAGCCCCAGCATTTT.

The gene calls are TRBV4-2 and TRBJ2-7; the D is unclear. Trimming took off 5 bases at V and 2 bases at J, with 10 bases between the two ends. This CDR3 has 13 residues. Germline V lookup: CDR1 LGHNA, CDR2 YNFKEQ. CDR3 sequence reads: CASSSGRTYEQYF. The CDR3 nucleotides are TGTGCCAGCAGCTCCGGTAGGACCTACGAGCAGTACTTC.

The CDR3 DNA follows: TGTGCCAGCTCATCGGACATCCAAGAGACCCAGTACTTC. Protein: CASSSDIQETQYF. This chain connects TRBV18 to TRBJ2-5, with D perhaps TRBD1 (5 bases). CDR1 is KGHSH, CDR2 LQKENI, per germline. The CDR3 is made up of 13 amino acids. Trimming cost V 5 bases and J 1 base, with 8 bases left between them.

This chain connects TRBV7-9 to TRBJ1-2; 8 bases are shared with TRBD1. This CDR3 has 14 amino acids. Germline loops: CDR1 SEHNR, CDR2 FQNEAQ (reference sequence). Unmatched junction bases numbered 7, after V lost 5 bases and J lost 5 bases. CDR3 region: CASSEQGAGYGYTF. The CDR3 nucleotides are TGTGCCAGCAGCGAGCAGGGGGCGGGGTATGGCTACACCTTC.

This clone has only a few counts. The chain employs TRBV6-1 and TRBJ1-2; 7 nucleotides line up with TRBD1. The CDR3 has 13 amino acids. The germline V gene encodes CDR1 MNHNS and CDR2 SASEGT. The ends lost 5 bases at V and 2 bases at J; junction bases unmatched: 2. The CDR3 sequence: CASSLTGNYGYTF. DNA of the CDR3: TGTGCCAGCAGTTTGACAGGGAACTATGGCTACACCTTC.

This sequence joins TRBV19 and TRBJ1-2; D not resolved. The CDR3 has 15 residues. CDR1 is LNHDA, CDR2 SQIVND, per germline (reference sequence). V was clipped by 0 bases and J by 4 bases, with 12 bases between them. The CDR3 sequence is CASSIDPISAYGYTF. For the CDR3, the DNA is TGTGCCAGTAGTATAGACCCGATCTCCGCCTATGGCTACACCTTC. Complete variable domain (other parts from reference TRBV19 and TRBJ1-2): DGGITQSPKYLFRKEGQNVTLSCEQNLNHDAMYWYRQDPGQGLRLIYYSQIVNDFQKGDIAEGYSVSREKKESFPLTVTSAQKNPTAFYLCASSIDPISAYGYTFGSGTRLTVV.

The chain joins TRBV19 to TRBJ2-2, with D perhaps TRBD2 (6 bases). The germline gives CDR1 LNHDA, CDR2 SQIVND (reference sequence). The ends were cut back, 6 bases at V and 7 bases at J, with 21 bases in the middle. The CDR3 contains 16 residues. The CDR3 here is CASSPRSGRRGGELFF. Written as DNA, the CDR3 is TGTGCCAGTAGCCCCCGTTCGGGGAGGCGGGGCGGGGAGCTGTTTTTT.

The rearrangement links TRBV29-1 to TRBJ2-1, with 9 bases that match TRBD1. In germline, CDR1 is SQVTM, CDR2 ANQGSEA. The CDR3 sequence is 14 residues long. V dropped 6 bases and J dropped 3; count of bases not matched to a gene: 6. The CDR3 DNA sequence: TGCAGCGTGCGACAGGGGGAACTCTACAATGAGCAGTTCTTC. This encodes CSVRQGELYNEQFF.

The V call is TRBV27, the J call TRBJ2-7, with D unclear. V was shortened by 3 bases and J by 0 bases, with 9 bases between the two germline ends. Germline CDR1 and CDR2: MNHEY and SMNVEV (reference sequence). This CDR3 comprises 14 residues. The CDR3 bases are TGTGCCAGCAGTTTTACCTTGAGCTCCTACGAGCAGTACTTC. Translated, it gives CASSFTLSSYEQYF.

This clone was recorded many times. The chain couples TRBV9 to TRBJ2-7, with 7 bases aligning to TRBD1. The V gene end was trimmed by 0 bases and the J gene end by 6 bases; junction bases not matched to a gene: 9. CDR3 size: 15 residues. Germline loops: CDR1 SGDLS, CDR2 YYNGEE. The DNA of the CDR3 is TGTGCCAGCAGCGTAGCCCGACAGGGTCCGGGCGAGCAGTACTTC. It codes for CASSVARQGPGEQYF. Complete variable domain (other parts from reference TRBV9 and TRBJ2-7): DSGVTQTPKHLITATGQRVTLRCSPRSGDLSVYWYQQSLDQGLQFLIQYYNGEERAKGNILERFSAQQFPDLHSELNLSSLELGDSALYFCASSVARQGPGEQYFGPGTRLTVT.

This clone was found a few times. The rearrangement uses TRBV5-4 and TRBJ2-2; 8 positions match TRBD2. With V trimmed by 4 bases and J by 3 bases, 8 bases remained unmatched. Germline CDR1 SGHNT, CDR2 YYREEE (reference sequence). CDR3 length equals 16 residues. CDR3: CASSTPGLEYTGELFF. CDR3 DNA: TGTGCCAGCAGCACGCCGGGACTAGAGTACACCGGGGAGCTGTTTTTT.

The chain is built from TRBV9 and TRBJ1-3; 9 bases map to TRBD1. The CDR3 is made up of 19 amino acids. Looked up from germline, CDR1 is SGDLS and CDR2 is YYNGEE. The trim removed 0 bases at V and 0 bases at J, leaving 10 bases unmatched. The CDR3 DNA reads TGTGCCAGCAGCGTAGGACAGGGGGTCCTTTCTTTCTCTGGAAACACCATATATTTT. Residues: CASSVGQGVLSFSGNTIYF.

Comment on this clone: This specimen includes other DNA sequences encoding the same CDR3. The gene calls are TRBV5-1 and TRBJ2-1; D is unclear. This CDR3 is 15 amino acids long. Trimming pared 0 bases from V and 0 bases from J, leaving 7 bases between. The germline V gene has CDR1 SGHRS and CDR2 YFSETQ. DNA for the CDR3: TGCGCCAGCAGCTTGGCTACCAGCTCCTACAATGAGCAGTTCTTC. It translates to CASSLATSSYNEQFF.

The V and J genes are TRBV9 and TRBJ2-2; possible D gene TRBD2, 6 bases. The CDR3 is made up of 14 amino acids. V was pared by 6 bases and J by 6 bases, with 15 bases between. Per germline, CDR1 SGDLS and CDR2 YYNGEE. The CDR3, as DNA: TGTGCCAGCAAGGAGGGAGAACGGGCCGGGGAGCTGTTTTTT. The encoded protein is CASKEGERAGELFF.

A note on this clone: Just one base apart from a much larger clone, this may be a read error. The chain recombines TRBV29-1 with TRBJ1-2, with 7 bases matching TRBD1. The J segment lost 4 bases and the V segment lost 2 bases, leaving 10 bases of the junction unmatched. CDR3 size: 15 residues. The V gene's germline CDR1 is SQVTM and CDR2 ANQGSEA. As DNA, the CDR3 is TGCAGCGTTGAACCGTGGGACAGAAGCGCCTATGGCTACACCTTC. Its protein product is CSVEPWDRSAYGYTF.

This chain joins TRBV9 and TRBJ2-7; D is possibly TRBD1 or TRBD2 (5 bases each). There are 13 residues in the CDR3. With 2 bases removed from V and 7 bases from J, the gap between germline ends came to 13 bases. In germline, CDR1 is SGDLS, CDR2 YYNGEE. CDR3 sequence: CASSVEGEGEQYF. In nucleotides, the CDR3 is TGTGCCAGCAGCGTGGAAGGAGAGGGGGAGCAGTACTTC.

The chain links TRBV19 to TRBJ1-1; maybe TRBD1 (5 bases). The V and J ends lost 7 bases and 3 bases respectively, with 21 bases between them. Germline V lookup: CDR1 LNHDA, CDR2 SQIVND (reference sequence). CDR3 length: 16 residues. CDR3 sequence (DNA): TGTGCCAGTACTCCACCCAATTCAGGGTTGCACACTGAAGCTTTCTTT. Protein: CASTPPNSGLHTEAFF.

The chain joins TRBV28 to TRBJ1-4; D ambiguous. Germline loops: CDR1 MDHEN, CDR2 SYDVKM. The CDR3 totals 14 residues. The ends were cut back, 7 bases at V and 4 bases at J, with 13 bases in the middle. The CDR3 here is CASTTPQSNEKLFF. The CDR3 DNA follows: TGTGCCAGCACCACCCCCCAAAGTAATGAAAAACTGTTTTTT. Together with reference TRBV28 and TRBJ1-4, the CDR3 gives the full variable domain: DVKVTQSSRYLVKRTGEKVFLECVQDMDHENMFWYRQDPGLGLRLIYFSYDVKMKEKGDIPEGYSVSREKKERFSLILESASTNQTSMYLCASTTPQSNEKLFFGSGTQLSVL.

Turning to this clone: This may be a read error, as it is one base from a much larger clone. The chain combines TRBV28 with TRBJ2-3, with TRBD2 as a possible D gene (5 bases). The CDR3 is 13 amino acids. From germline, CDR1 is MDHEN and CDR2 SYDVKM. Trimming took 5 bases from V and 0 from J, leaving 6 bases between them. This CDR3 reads CASSERSTDTQYF. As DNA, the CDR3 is TGTGCCAGCAGTGAGCGGAGCACAGATACGCAGTATTTT.

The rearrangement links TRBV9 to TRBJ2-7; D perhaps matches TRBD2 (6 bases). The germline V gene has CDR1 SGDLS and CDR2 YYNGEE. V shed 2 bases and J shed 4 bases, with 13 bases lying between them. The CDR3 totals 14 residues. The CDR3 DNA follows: TGTGCCAGCAGCGTTACGGGAGATACGTACGAGCAGTACTTC. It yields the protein CASSVTGDTYEQYF.

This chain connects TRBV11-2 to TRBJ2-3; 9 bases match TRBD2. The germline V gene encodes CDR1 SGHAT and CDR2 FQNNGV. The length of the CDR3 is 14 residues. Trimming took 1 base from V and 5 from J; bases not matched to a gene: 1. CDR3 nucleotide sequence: TGTGCCAGCAGCTTAGGGACTAGCGTAGATACGCAGTATTTT. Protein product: CASSLGTSVDTQYF.

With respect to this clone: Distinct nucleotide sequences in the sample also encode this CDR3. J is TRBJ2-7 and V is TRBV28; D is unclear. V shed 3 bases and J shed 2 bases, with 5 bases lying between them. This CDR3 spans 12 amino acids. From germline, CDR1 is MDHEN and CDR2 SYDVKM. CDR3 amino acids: CASSLRTYEQYF. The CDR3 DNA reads TGTGCCAGCAGTTTGAGAACCTACGAGCAGTACTTC. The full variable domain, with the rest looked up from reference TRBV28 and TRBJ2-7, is DVKVTQSSRYLVKRTGEKVFLECVQDMDHENMFWYRQDPGLGLRLIYFSYDVKMKEKGDIPEGYSVSREKKERFSLILESASTNQTSMYLCASSLRTYEQYFGPGTRLTVT.

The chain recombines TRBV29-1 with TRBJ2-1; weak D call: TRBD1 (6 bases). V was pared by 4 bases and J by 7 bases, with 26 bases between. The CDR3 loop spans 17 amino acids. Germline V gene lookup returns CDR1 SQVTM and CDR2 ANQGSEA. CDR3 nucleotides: TGCAGCGTTGTGGGTCGTCAGGGGAGTTTGGGCACGAATGAGCAGTTCTTC. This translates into CSVVGRQGSLGTNEQFF.